The entry below gives a single T cell receptor (beta chain) sequence along with its context. J gave up 5 bases and V 2 bases, and 4 bases lay outside the gene matches. The CDR3 loop spans 15 amino acids. Germline V gene sequence: CDR1 MGHRA, CDR2 YSYEKL. Specified treatment: roughly 18 received Ad26.COV2.S at low or high dose, single or two shots; 5 received placebo; per-sample allocation not given. Sampling took place 63 days after the first vaccine or placebo injection. This sample stems from a study of Ad26.COV2.S vaccination and SARS-CoV-2 variants. The method was immunoSEQ multiplex PCR; TCRdb's version includes in-frame clones alone and lacks a portion of them. This table has 500,000 or so clones, roughly nine tenths appearing once.

The sequencing used peripheral blood, collected in a trial of Ad26.COV2.S vaccine versus placebo. The source is a person between 18 and 65 years old who received the Ad26.COV2.S COVID-19 vaccine or a placebo. The rearrangement links TRBV4-1 to TRBJ2-7; 12 nucleotides match TRBD2. The CDR3 region is CASSQILAGGDEQYF. DNA of the CDR3: TGCGCCAGCAGCCAAATACTAGCGGGAGGTGACGAGCAGTACTTC.